The 3 T cell receptor beta chains listed next were all sequenced from one sample in a study of graft-versus-host responses after intestinal transplantation. No cognate antigen is known for these TCRs. The assay was immunoSEQ multiplex PCR, and TCRdb's table has in-frame clones only and misses some. The repertoire holds tens of thousands of clones, with roughly nine tenths as singletons. The sample in question was unstimulated CD8+ T cells sorted from spleen or lymph node cells, obtained before intestinal transplant. The receptor source for this set is a human donor who received an intestinal transplant.

CDR3 bases: TGTGCCAGCAGCGTAGCTGAGCGCGATGAGCAGTTCTTC. This encodes CASSVAERDEQFF. V is TRBV9 and J is TRBJ2-1; D unclear. With 0 bases removed from V and 8 bases from J, the gap between germline ends came to 9 bases. Germline CDR1 and CDR2: SGDLS and YYNGEE. There are 13 residues in the CDR3.

The V gene is TRBV7-9, the J gene TRBJ2-7, with 8 bases identical to TRBD2. The CDR3 covers 16 residues. J lost 6 bases, V lost 4 bases, and 14 bases had no gene match. Germline loops: CDR1 SEHNR, CDR2 FQNEAQ (reference sequence). The CDR3: CASSSPTSVAGAEQYF. CDR3 nucleotide sequence: TGTGCCAGCAGCTCCCCGACTAGCGTGGCTGGGGCCGAGCAGTACTTC.

The rearrangement links TRBV4-3 to TRBJ2-2, with a possible D match to TRBD2 (5 bases). CDR1 LGHNA and CDR2 YSLEER come from the germline V gene. V gave up 0 bases and J gave up 1 base, with 9 bases separating them. The CDR3 is made up of 16 amino acids. The CDR3 is CASSQDSGVNTGELFF. Written as DNA, the CDR3 is TGCGCCAGCAGCCAAGATTCCGGGGTGAACACCGGGGAGCTGTTTTTT.